This is a list of T cell receptor beta chains from one sample in a study of lymphopenia after photon versus proton radiotherapy. Assay used: immunoSEQ multiplex PCR; TCRdb lists only in-frame clones, some missing. Of 35,000 to 50,000 clones in the sample, approximately 83% are singletons; the top ten hold around a quarter. The sample here was peripheral blood, taken from a patient treated with proton-based radiotherapy. The receptors derive from an older woman with pancreatic cancer. The CDR3 runs from the conserved cysteine through the conserved F or W. The D gene is left open where the match is weak. Not all rows give a size; the values are once, few, many and, for expanded clones, a class.

v_call	clone_size	j_call	cdr3_length	d_call	cdr3_aa	cdr3_nt
TRBV27	once	TRBJ1-3	15	NA	CASSLTYSAGNTIYF	TGTGCCAGCAGTTTAACCTACAGCGCTGGAAACACCATATATTTT
TRBV11-3	NA	TRBJ2-6	15	NA	CASSLLISGANVLTF	TGTGCCAGCAGCTTATTAATCTCTGGGGCCAACGTCCTGACTTTC
TRBV7-9	NA	TRBJ1-2	14	TRBD1	CASSPTRQGEGYTF	TGTGCCAGCAGCCCAACCCGACAGGGTGAAGGCTACACCTTC
TRBV29-1	NA	TRBJ1-3	13	TRBD1	CSVRDSTGNTIYF	TGCAGCGTCCGGGACAGTACGGGAAACACCATATATTTT
TRBV7-6	NA	TRBJ2-1	16	NA	CASSLGYSGPYNEQFF	TGTGCCAGCAGCTTAGGCTATAGCGGACCCTACAATGAGCAGTTCTTC
TRBV20-1	once	TRBJ2-7	11	NA	CSAIVQPRQYF	TGCAGTGCGATTGTTCAGCCGAGACAGTACTTC
TRBV11-2	few	TRBJ2-3	16	TRBD2	CASSRGSSGGTDTQYF	TGTGCCAGCAGCCGGGGTAGTAGCGGGGGCACAGATACGCAGTATTTT
TRBV2	NA	TRBJ2-1	15	NA	CASRTGGRSYNEQFF	TGTGCCAGCAGGACAGGCGGAAGGTCCTACAATGAGCAGTTCTTC
TRBV2	few	TRBJ2-7	12	NA	CASRLLEYEQYF	TGTGCCAGCAGGTTACTAGAGTACGAGCAGTACTTC
TRBV18	NA	TRBJ2-7	15	NA	CASSPGPASSYEQYF	TGTGCCAGCTCACCAGGACCGGCGAGCTCCTACGAGCAGTACTTC
TRBV6-5	NA	TRBJ2-1	15	NA	CASSYSPTEVNEQFF	TGTGCCAGCAGTTACTCGCCGACAGAGGTCAATGAGCAGTTCTTC
TRBV14	NA	TRBJ2-7	17	TRBD2	CASSHFSGTSGIYEQYF	TGTGCCAGCAGCCATTTTAGTGGGACTAGCGGGATCTACGAGCAGTACTTC
TRBV30	NA	TRBJ2-7	13	NA	CAWSAPPAVEQYF	TGTGCCTGGAGTGCCCCCCCCGCGGTGGAGCAGTACTTC
TRBV2	once	TRBJ2-7	14	NA	CASSDWEAIYEQYF	TGTGCCAGCAGTGATTGGGAGGCTATCTACGAGCAGTACTTC
TRBV7-9	few	TRBJ1-2	12	NA	CASSGDLYGYTF	TGTGCCAGCAGCGGGGACCTCTATGGCTACACCTTC
TRBV6-5	NA	TRBJ1-2	14	NA	CASSTPRVFYGYTF	TGTGCCAGCAGCACCCCCAGGGTCTTCTATGGCTACACCTTC
TRBV14	NA	TRBJ1-3	16	TRBD1	CASSQRDSKKGNTIYF	TGTGCCAGCAGCCAGCGGGACAGCAAAAAGGGAAACACCATATATTTT
TRBV7-2	NA	TRBJ1-5	14	TRBD1	CASSHDRGGQPQHF	TGTGCCAGCAGCCACGACAGGGGTGGTCAGCCCCAGCATTTT
TRBV11-3	NA	TRBJ1-1	14	NA	CASSLGGMNTEAFF	TGTGCCAGCAGCTTGGGGGGTATGAACACTGAAGCTTTCTTT
TRBV7-9	NA	TRBJ2-2	13	NA	CASSFRRTGELFF	TGTGCCAGCAGCTTTAGGCGCACCGGGGAGCTGTTTTTT
TRBV9	NA	TRBJ2-7	16	NA	CASSSHPAAGQYEQYF	TGTGCCAGCAGCTCCCATCCTGCAGCGGGACAATACGAGCAGTACTTC
TRBV4-3	NA	TRBJ2-3	17	TRBD2	CASSQSGASGSVDTQYF	TGCGCCAGCAGCCAATCAGGTGCTAGCGGGAGTGTAGATACGCAGTATTTT
TRBV23-1	once	TRBJ1-2	13	NA	CASSQSPAFGYTF	TGCGCCAGCAGTCAATCCCCCGCTTTTGGCTACACCTTC
TRBV28	NA	TRBJ2-1	17	TRBD2	CASTSSGSRSSYNEQFF	TGTGCCAGCACTAGTAGCGGGAGTCGAAGCTCCTACAATGAGCAGTTCTTC
TRBV7-3	NA	TRBJ2-3	16	TRBD1	CASSLKGQGGTDTQYF	TGTGCCAGCAGCTTGAAGGGACAGGGCGGGACAGATACGCAGTATTTT
TRBV5-4	NA	TRBJ2-2	13	NA	CASSLQGPGELFF	TGTGCCAGCAGCTTACAGGGCCCCGGGGAGCTGTTTTTT
TRBV2	NA	TRBJ2-1	15	NA	CASSPQRAVIEEQFF	TGTGCCAGCAGTCCACAGCGGGCCGTAATTGAGGAGCAGTTCTTC
TRBV19	NA	TRBJ2-2	14	NA	CATRGVMITGELFF	TGTGCCACCAGGGGGGTAATGATCACCGGGGAGCTGTTTTTT
TRBV25-1	few	TRBJ1-2	16	TRBD1	CASSDFPGQGNYGYTF	TGTGCCAGCAGTGATTTCCCGGGACAGGGAAACTATGGCTACACCTTC
TRBV19	NA	TRBJ1-1	12	NA	CASSIVNTEAFF	TGTGCCAGTAGTATAGTGAACACTGAAGCTTTCTTT
TRBV6-1	NA	TRBJ1-5	14	NA	CASSVPESNQPQHF	TGTGCCAGCAGTGTTCCAGAGAGCAATCAGCCCCAGCATTTT
TRBV29-1	few	TRBJ2-7	12	NA	CSVTGNSYEQYF	TGCAGCGTTACAGGCAACTCCTACGAGCAGTACTTC
TRBV19	few	TRBJ1-5	15	NA	CASTQNLGTNQPQHF	TGTGCCAGTACCCAAAATCTGGGAACCAATCAGCCCCAGCATTTT
TRBV7-3	NA	TRBJ1-4	13	NA	CASSPRQYEKLFF	TGTGCCAGCAGCCCAAGACAGTATGAAAAACTGTTTTTT
TRBV6-5	once	TRBJ1-1	16	NA	CASSYNPAGYNTEAFF	TGTGCCAGCAGTTACAATCCAGCAGGGTACAACACTGAAGCTTTCTTT
TRBV21-1	NA	TRBJ1-6	23	NA	CASRKTGTGKDGGPSSYNSPLHF	TGTGCCAGCAGGAAGACCGGGACAGGGAAGGATGGGGGGCCCAGCTCCTATAATTCACCCCTCCACTTT
TRBV28	once	TRBJ2-1	14	NA	CASRTPMGLDEQFF	TGTGCCAGCAGGACCCCAATGGGGTTGGATGAGCAGTTCTTC
TRBV5-1	NA	TRBJ2-2	18	TRBD1	CASSSTGGTGSLSGELFF	TGCGCCAGCAGTTCTACAGGGGGCACTGGTAGTTTGTCCGGGGAGCTGTTTTTT
TRBV2	few	TRBJ1-6	15	NA	CASSERDTRNSPLHF	TGTGCCAGCAGTGAACGGGACACTCGTAATTCACCCCTCCACTTT
TRBV7-2	NA	TRBJ2-7	13	TRBD1	CASSRTGQVEQYF	TGTGCCAGCAGCCGGACAGGCCAGGTTGAGCAGTACTTC
TRBV28	NA	TRBJ2-7	13	NA	CASGGWSSYEQYF	TGTGCCAGCGGGGGCTGGAGCTCCTACGAGCAGTACTTC
TRBV19	NA	TRBJ1-6	14	TRBD1	CASSIEQGNSPLHF	TGTGCCAGTAGTATAGAACAGGGGAATTCACCCCTCCACTTT
TRBV6-6	NA	TRBJ2-7	14	TRBD1	CASSYHGTGGEQYF	TGTGCCAGCAGTTACCATGGGACAGGGGGGGAGCAGTACTTC
TRBV2	few	TRBJ2-5	13	NA	CASSEFYVETQYF	TGTGCCAGCAGTGAATTTTATGTGGAGACCCAGTACTTC
TRBV9	NA	TRBJ1-6	15	NA	CASSAAGKGDSPLHF	TGTGCCAGCAGCGCCGCAGGGAAGGGAGATTCACCCCTCCACTTT
TRBV7-3	NA	TRBJ2-2	15	TRBD1	CASSFPRQGGGELFF	TGTGCCAGCAGCTTCCCCCGACAGGGTGGCGGGGAGCTGTTTTTT
TRBV21-1	NA	TRBJ2-7	18	NA	CASINIQGARGRAYEQYF	TGTGCCAGCATCAACATCCAAGGGGCCCGGGGGCGCGCCTACGAGCAGTACTTC
TRBV6-1	NA	TRBJ1-2	15	NA	CASSEIGEPTYGYTF	TGTGCCAGCAGTGAAATCGGGGAGCCCACCTATGGCTACACCTTC